This entry is about one TCR beta chain. Sequencing was performed with immunoSEQ multiplex PCR; in TCRdb, only in-frame clones are kept and a portion is missing. The sample has 150,000 to 200,000 clones, just over 90% seen once. Trimming stripped 6 bases from V and 3 bases from J, with 9 bases between. This CDR3 region has 12 residues. Germline assignment: CDR1 MNHEY and CDR2 SVGEGT. This entry is derived from a study of control samples from healthy donors and cancer patients. This receptor was identified in a man aged 25-45 years in good health. The rearrangement uses TRBV6-2 or TRBV6-3 and TRBJ2-7; D perhaps matches TRBD2 (5 bases). The sample consisted of blood. The CDR3 here is CASSRGFYEQYF. CDR3 DNA: TGTGCCAGCAGCCGAGGGTTCTACGAGCAGTACTTC.